This T cell receptor beta chain was sequenced in a study of blood T cells in healthy people across ages. A J-beta primer mix and a sample-barcoded 5' primer were used in a second PCR of roughly 6 to 12 cycles. TCRdb reprocessed the 5' RACE reads via MiXCR and lists one record per CDR3 protein. The sample yields hundreds of thousands of distinct CDR3 sequences, around a quarter seen once. The table lists this clonotype with a few counts. Trimming took off 2 bases at V and 4 bases at J, with 8 bases between the two ends. In germline, CDR1 is SGHDN, CDR2 FVKESK. The CDR3 totals 13 residues. This same sample was also taken into another study, of T cells of mothers and their children. Per that paper: Not a single persistent microchimeric T cell clone was detected.

The V gene is TRBV14, the J gene TRBJ1-2, with D possibly matching TRBD1 (5 bases). The sequencing sample was made of blood. This TCR was sampled from a boy younger than 18 in good health. CDR3: CASSQYRSYGYTF. CDR3 nucleotide sequence: TGTGCCAGCAGCCAATACAGGAGCTATGGCTACACCTTC. The entire variable domain, with the rest obtained from reference TRBV14 and TRBJ1-2, is as follows: EAGVTQFPSHSVIEKGQTVTLRCDPISGHDNLYWYRRVMGKEIKFLLHFVKESKQDESGMPNNRFLAERTGGTYSTLKVQPAELEDSGVYFCASSQYRSYGYTFGSGTRLTVV.